This T cell receptor (beta chain) was sequenced during a study of T cell responses to AZD1222 COVID-19 vaccine. Findings and caveats of the study: Spike was spanned by vaccine-associated CD4 TCRs, with dominance at 160-218 and 743-854. As reported, nearly half of all spike-specific TCRs target variant regions that are unmutated. Repertoires in all cases were sampled only once the peak T cell response had passed.

This table comes from immunoSEQ multiplex PCR, and its TCRdb copy is limited to in-frame clones, with some not included. The sample lists about 27,000 clones; around 92% were seen once. Some second doses came at about 4 weeks and others at about 12 weeks; these were pooled. V was clipped by 0 bases and J by 6 bases, with 12 bases between them. The CDR3 sequence is 14 residues long. CDR1 SGHRS and CDR2 YFSETQ come from the germline V gene. Note on this clone: What it binds is unknown.

Source: peripheral blood, taken 28 days after the second AZD1222 dose. The clonotype comes from an adult who received the AZD1222 COVID-19 vaccine. The V gene is TRBV5-1, the J gene TRBJ2-5; D call uncertain. Here the CDR3 reads CASSLEEFEKTQYF. In nucleotides, the CDR3 is TGCGCCAGCAGCTTGGAAGAGTTCGAAAAGACCCAGTACTTC.